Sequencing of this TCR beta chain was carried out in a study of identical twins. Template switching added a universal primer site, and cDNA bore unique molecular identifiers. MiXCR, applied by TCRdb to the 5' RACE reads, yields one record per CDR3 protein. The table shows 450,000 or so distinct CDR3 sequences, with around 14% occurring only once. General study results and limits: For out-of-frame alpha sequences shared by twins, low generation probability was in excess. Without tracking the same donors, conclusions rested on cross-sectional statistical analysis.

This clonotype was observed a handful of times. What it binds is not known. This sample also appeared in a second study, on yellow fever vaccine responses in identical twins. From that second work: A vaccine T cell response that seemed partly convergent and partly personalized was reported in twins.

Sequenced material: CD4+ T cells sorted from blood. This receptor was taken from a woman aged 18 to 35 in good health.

The CDR3 sequence: CASSLGGMDTQYF. The DNA for the CDR3 is TGCGCCAGCAGCTTGGGGGGGATGGATACGCAGTATTTT. The gene calls are TRBV5-1 and TRBJ2-3, with D perhaps TRBD1 or TRBD2 (5 bases each). CDR1 SGHRS and CDR2 YFSETQ come from the germline V gene. This CDR3 has 13 amino acids. V shed 0 bases and J shed 6 bases, with 8 bases lying between them.